This entry lists 12 T cell receptor beta chains sequenced from one sample in a study of blood T cells in healthy people across ages. Combining a sample-barcoded 5' primer with a J-beta primer mix, a second PCR ran for roughly 7 to 12 cycles. TCRdb re-analysed the 5' RACE reads in MiXCR, keeping a single row per CDR3 protein. The sample has some 860,000 distinct CDR3 sequences; about 56% are singletons. The sequenced sample was blood. Receptor source: a man aged 40-55 years in good health.

The rearrangement uses TRBV5-1 and TRBJ1-6; D ambiguous. V was cut by 4 bases and J by 10 bases, with 12 bases left in between. Per germline, CDR1 SGHRS and CDR2 YFSETQ. The CDR3 is 13 amino acids. DNA of the CDR3: TGCGCCAGCAGCGTGGGTGGCGGATCACCCCTCCACTTT. Its protein product is CASSVGGGSPLHF.

The rearrangement uses TRBV3-1 and TRBJ2-1; D is ambiguous. V shed 4 bases and J shed 4 bases, with 11 bases lying between them. Germline CDR1 is LGHDT and CDR2 is YNNKEL (reference sequence). The CDR3 runs to 14 residues. The CDR3 DNA follows: TGTGCCAGCAGCCTACAGAGATTATACAATGAGCAGTTCTTC. It codes for CASSLQRLYNEQFF.

This clonotype turned up a few times. This chain links TRBV4-3 with TRBJ1-2; D might be TRBD1 (5 bases). Trimming removed 3 bases at V and 5 bases at J, with 16 bases between. The CDR3 spans 15 residues. CDR1 is LGHNA and CDR2 is YSLEER in the germline V gene. The CDR3 sequence: CASSQDTTVGYGYTF. CDR3 DNA: TGCGCCAGCAGCCAGGACACGACGGTCGGTTATGGCTACACCTTC.

V usage is TRBV7-9 and J usage is TRBJ1-2; D is ambiguous. Trimming removed 5 bases from V and 3 bases from J, with 16 bases in between. This CDR3 has 15 residues. Germline V CDR1 and CDR2: SEHNR, FQNEAQ (reference sequence). The CDR3 spells CASSAEGSYYYGYTF. The CDR3 bases are TGTGCCAGCAGCGCCGAAGGGTCCTACTACTATGGCTACACCTTC.

The DNA of the CDR3 is TGCGCCAGCAGCTTGGTTCAGGGAAGGAATGAGCAGTTCTTC. Protein: CASSLVQGRNEQFF. The chain links TRBV5-1 to TRBJ2-1, with a tentative D call TRBD1 (5 bases). Germline V CDR1 and CDR2: SGHRS, YFSETQ. The germline V and J ends were trimmed by 0 bases and 7 bases, with 11 bases remaining between them. This CDR3 comprises 14 residues.

This clonotype was observed a handful of times. The genes are TRBV7-4 and TRBJ2-7; D call uncertain. V gave up 11 bases and J gave up 6 bases, with 23 bases separating them. The CDR3 runs 14 residues. Germline assignment: CDR1 SGHVT and CDR2 SQSDAQ. The chain's CDR3 is CAGPQVSLPCEQYF. The CDR3 DNA reads as TGTGCCGGCCCCCAGGTTTCTCTACCCTGCGAGCAGTACTTC.

The rearrangement joins TRBV10-2 to TRBJ2-3; D is possibly TRBD2 (6 bases). Germline V CDR1 and CDR2: WSHSY, SAAADI. The V gene lost 7 bases and the J gene lost 0 bases, with 14 bases spanning the gap. This CDR3 has 15 amino acids. The CDR3 loop is CASTDGLPSTDTQYF. The CDR3 nucleotides are TGCGCCAGCACCGACGGACTACCGAGCACAGATACGCAGTATTTT.

This clonotype has only a few counts. V usage is TRBV3-1 and J usage is TRBJ2-1; 7 positions match TRBD1. J gave up 8 bases and V 0 bases, and 10 bases lay outside the gene matches. This CDR3 is built from 16 residues. Germline CDR1 is LGHDT and CDR2 is YNNKEL (reference sequence). DNA of the CDR3: TGTGCCAGCAGCCAAGAACTCAGGACAGGAGTCGATGAGCAGTTCTTC. Translated, it gives CASSQELRTGVDEQFF.

This clonotype appeared a few times. This chain connects TRBV5-1 to TRBJ2-6; D not certain. Germline loops: CDR1 SGHRS, CDR2 YFSETQ. The CDR3 sequence is 15 residues long. The V end was cut by 4 bases, the J end by 4 bases, with 12 bases between. CDR3 loop: CASSQALSGANVLTF. CDR3 coding DNA: TGCGCCAGCAGCCAAGCGTTATCCGGGGCCAACGTCCTGACTTTC.

V is TRBV5-6 and J is TRBJ2-4; 7 bases are shared with TRBD2. The J call could be wrong; TRBJ2-7 is a better fit for the DNA end. Per germline, CDR1 SGHDT and CDR2 YYEEEE. The CDR3 runs 17 residues. The CDR3 loop reads CASSYLGLAGENDEQYF. The DNA of the CDR3 is TGTGCCAGCAGCTACTTGGGGTTGGCGGGAGAGAATGACGAGCAGTACTTC.

The J gene is TRBJ2-7, the V gene TRBV10-2, with 14 bases identical to TRBD2. The J call may be in error: the DNA end matches TRBJ2-5 better. The germline V gene encodes CDR1 WSHSY and CDR2 SAAADI. This CDR3 has 14 amino acids. The CDR3 DNA is TGCGCCACTGGAGGGACTAGCGGGAGCGAGACCCAGTACTTC. Its translation: CATGGTSGSETQYF.

As regards this clonotype: One junction end does not reproduce the germline sequence, and a read error may be involved. The V gene is TRBV7-9, the J gene TRBJ1-1; D unclear. The V gene's germline CDR1 is SEHNR and CDR2 FQNEAQ (reference sequence). The CDR3 consists of 13 residues. Written as DNA, the CDR3 is TGTGCTAGCAGCTCGGACGGCTACACTGAAGCTTTCTTT. This codes for CASSSDGYTEAFF.